Listed here are 18 T cell receptor beta chains from one sample, sequenced in a study of blood T cell repertoires in COVID-19. Clones were sequenced by immunoSEQ multiplex PCR, and TCRdb holds only the in-frame ones, with some missing. The sample shows 80,000 to 95,000 clones, around 90% of them seen only once. The sample was peripheral blood. These receptors were taken from a woman between 50 and 59 years old with active or convalescent COVID-19.

This chain uses TRBV5-6 with TRBJ2-2, with 9 nucleotides matching TRBD1. This CDR3 is built from 14 residues. V trimming: 4 bases; J trimming: 5 bases; junction bases outside the gene matches: 3. Germline values: CDR1 SGHDT, CDR2 YYEEEE. In nucleotides, the CDR3 is TGTGCCAGCAGCGGGGGGACAGGGACCGGGGAGCTGTTTTTT. This sequence encodes CASSGGTGTGELFF.

The V gene is TRBV18, the J gene TRBJ2-1; 12 nucleotides align to TRBD2. V lost 3 bases, J lost 7 bases, and 10 bases stayed unmatched. The CDR3 is 17 amino acids. Germline V lookup: CDR1 KGHSH, CDR2 LQKENI. CDR3 DNA sequence: TGTGCCAGCTCACCCTCACAAGGACTAGCGGGAAAGAATGAGCAGTTCTTC. Amino acids: CASSPSQGLAGKNEQFF.

The chain joins TRBV5-1 to TRBJ2-3; 11 positions agree with TRBD2. CDR1 is SGHRS and CDR2 is YFSETQ in the germline V gene. Trimming cost V 4 bases and J 3 bases; bases outside gene matches: 4. The CDR3 spans 15 residues. The CDR3 reads CASSASGGSTDTQYF. CDR3 nucleotides: TGCGCCAGCAGCGCTAGCGGGGGGTCGACAGATACGCAGTATTTT.

The chain has TRBV27 and TRBJ2-3; D is perhaps TRBD2 (6 bases). Germline V CDR1 and CDR2: MNHEY, SMNVEV (reference sequence). The CDR3 consists of 12 residues. V was pared by 4 bases and J by 10 bases, with 12 bases between. CDR3 sequence (DNA): TGTGCCAGCAGTTGGTCCGGGGGACCGCAGTATTTT. Residues: CASSWSGGPQYF.

V is TRBV9 and J is TRBJ2-6; TRBD1 aligns across 7 bases. V trimming: 4 bases; J trimming: 0 bases; junction bases outside the gene matches: 7. CDR1 is SGDLS, CDR2 YYNGEE, per germline. CDR3 length: 17 amino acids. CDR3 protein: CASSPRTGSSGANVLTF. The CDR3 DNA reads TGTGCCAGCAGCCCGAGGACAGGTAGCTCTGGGGCCAACGTCCTGACTTTC.

This clone was seen just once. The gene calls are TRBV4-3 and TRBJ2-2; 10 bases line up with TRBD2. Germline V gene lookup returns CDR1 LGHNA and CDR2 YSLEER. There are 18 residues in the CDR3. V was clipped by 4 bases and J by 2 bases; unmatched bases: 10. CDR3 in DNA: TGCGCCAGCAGCCTTGCTCCTCTAGCGGGGGAAAACACCGGGGAGCTGTTTTTT. Translation: CASSLAPLAGENTGELFF.

J is TRBJ2-2 and V is TRBV4-3; no clear D. This CDR3 has 14 amino acids. The germline CDR1 and CDR2 sequences are LGHNA and YSLEER. V lost 4 bases and J 1 base, leaving 7 bases between the germline ends. The DNA of the CDR3 is TGCGCCAGCAGCCCCAACTGGAACACCGGGGAGCTGTTTTTT. Translated, it gives CASSPNWNTGELFF.

This clone appeared once. The chain couples TRBV3-1 (or the pseudogene TRBV3-2) to TRBJ2-3, with D possibly being TRBD1 (5 bases). CDR1 is LGHDT and CDR2 is YNNKEL in the germline V gene (reference sequence). This CDR3 has 14 amino acids. The V and J ends lost 6 bases and 9 bases respectively, with 19 bases between them. CDR3 loop: CASSVGQGQGTQYF. The CDR3 region has the DNA TGTGCCAGCAGTGTGGGTCAAGGCCAGGGCACGCAGTATTTT.

V is TRBV9 and J is TRBJ2-7; TRBD1 matches 9 bases. The V and J ends lost 0 bases and 2 bases, in that order; junction bases with no gene match: 6. Germline V gene sequence: CDR1 SGDLS, CDR2 YYNGEE. The CDR3 sequence is 16 residues long. The CDR3 DNA follows: TGTGCCAGCAGCGTAGAAGGGGGACAGGGAACCTACGAGCAGTACTTC. Its protein product is CASSVEGGQGTYEQYF.

The chain joins TRBV30 to TRBJ2-7; 7 bases are a match to TRBD1. CDR3 size: 12 residues. Per the germline V gene, CDR1 is GTSNPN and CDR2 is SVGIG (reference sequence). The ends lost 5 bases at V and 2 bases at J; junction bases unmatched: 3. CDR3: CAWGTVAYEQYF. CDR3 nucleotide sequence: TGTGCCTGGGGGACAGTGGCCTACGAGCAGTACTTC.

The CDR3 DNA sequence: TGTGCCAGCAGCTTTGGACAGTCCTACGAGCAGTACTTC. Translated: CASSFGQSYEQYF. The rearrangement joins TRBV7-9 to TRBJ2-7; maybe TRBD1 (6 bases). The CDR3 length is 13 residues. Germline V gene data show CDR1 as SEHNR and CDR2 as FQNEAQ (reference sequence). Trimming pared 3 bases from V and 1 base from J, leaving 7 bases between.

The chain combines TRBV5-6 with TRBJ1-1; TRBD1 aligns across 9 bases. V lost 0 bases, J lost 1 base, and 7 bases stayed unmatched. The germline V gene has CDR1 SGHDT and CDR2 YYEEEE. There are 17 residues in the CDR3. DNA of the CDR3: TGTGCCAGCAGCTTGGCCCTACAGGGGGCATGGAACACTGAAGCTTTCTTT. Amino acid sequence: CASSLALQGAWNTEAFF.

The rearrangement links TRBV5-1 to TRBJ2-1; the D gene is possibly TRBD2 (6 bases). The V end was cut by 4 bases, the J end by 8 bases, with 19 bases between. CDR1 and CDR2 from the germline V gene are SGHRS and YFSETQ. The CDR3 runs 15 residues. The CDR3 spells CASSPMGGTVYEQFF. The CDR3 DNA reads TGCGCCAGCAGCCCCATGGGGGGAACTGTTTATGAGCAGTTCTTC.

V and J are TRBV6-2 or TRBV6-3 and TRBJ1-2; 10 bases line up with TRBD1. The CDR3 runs 15 residues. Per germline, CDR1 MNHEY and CDR2 SVGEGT. With 2 bases clipped from V and 8 bases from J, the junction kept 8 bases outside the gene matches. This CDR3 is CASSYPGTGVRGYTF. In nucleotides, the CDR3 is TGTGCCAGCAGTTACCCCGGGACAGGGGTCCGGGGCTACACCTTC.

This clone was seen only a few times. The rearrangement uses TRBV3-1 (or the pseudogene TRBV3-2) and TRBJ1-1, with D possibly matching TRBD1 (5 bases). With 4 bases removed from V and 3 bases from J, the gap between germline ends came to 12 bases. The CDR3 runs to 14 residues. In germline, CDR1 is LGHDT, CDR2 YNNKEL (reference sequence). The DNA for the CDR3 is TGTGCCAGCAGCCCGTACCGGGGGGACACTGAAGCTTTCTTT. This translates into CASSPYRGDTEAFF.

The chain links TRBV6-1 to TRBJ2-7; D gene ambiguous. The CDR3 is 12 amino acids. The germline CDR1 and CDR2 sequences are MNHNS and SASEGT. V was cut by 2 bases and J by 6 bases, with 8 bases left in between. The CDR3 loop reads CASSELTPEQYF. DNA of the CDR3: TGTGCCAGCAGTGAACTAACCCCCGAGCAGTACTTC.

The rearrangement links TRBV6-5 to TRBJ2-5; 8 positions agree with TRBD2. The V gene's germline CDR1 is MNHEY and CDR2 SVGAGI. V lost 0 bases, J lost 9 bases, and 6 bases stayed unmatched. The CDR3 totals 14 residues. The CDR3 sequence is CASSYSGGVAAQYF. CDR3 nucleotides: TGTGCCAGCAGTTACTCCGGGGGGGTAGCGGCCCAGTACTTC.

The rearrangement links TRBV6-5 to TRBJ1-5; 7 nucleotides line up with TRBD1. CDR1 is MNHEY, CDR2 SVGAGI, per germline. The CDR3 totals 13 residues. V was clipped by 6 bases and J by 11 bases; unmatched bases: 10. The CDR3 loop is CASRGTVTGAQHF. The CDR3 nucleotides read TGTGCCAGCAGGGGGACAGTTACCGGGGCCCAGCATTTT.